This T cell receptor (beta chain) derives from a study of tumor-infiltrating lymphocytes in primary liver carcinoma. The overall study: The patients, men and women alike, were aged 30 to 69 years.

Out of unsorted whole blood came the blood RNA, and germline DNA was extracted as well. For this clonotype: Its antigen is not identified. Just one base apart from a much larger clone, this may be a read error.

The CDR3 totals 11 residues. Per the germline V gene, CDR1 is SQVTM and CDR2 is ANQGSEA. Trimming left V 3 bases short and J 4 bases short, with 6 bases between. Findings and limits, study-wide: In tumor-adjacent and tumor-blood pairs, overlap was lower than in tumor region pairs.

With around 500 ng total RNA as template and a constant-region primer, TCR beta cDNA was made. Three nested multiplex PCR rounds of slightly modified ARM-PCR generated TCR beta libraries. For around 9 cycles apiece, the opening two PCR rounds ran with TRBV1-TRBV30 forward primers and a C-beta reverse primer. TCRdb redid the calling of the multiplex PCR reads with MiXCR, one entry per CDR3 protein. Here the sample spans about 180,000 distinct CDR3 sequences, around 60% being singletons. The material sequenced was peripheral blood. The V and J genes are TRBV29-1 and TRBJ1-2, with D uncertain. The sequence derives from a man aged 40-49 years with primary liver carcinoma and hepatitis B virus infection. CDR3 in DNA: TGCAGCGTTGAGACGGGCTATGGCTACACCTTC. Encoded protein: CSVETGYGYTF.